These 29 T cell receptor beta chains originate from one sample sequenced in a study of T cell repertoires in aging, cancer and after chemotherapy. TCR beta rearrangements were amplified from peripheral blood genomic DNA. TRB rearrangements spanning V, D and J were amplified using mixed TRB-A/B primers. TCRdb recomputed calls from the multiplex PCR reads with MiXCR, one row per CDR3 protein. Here the sample spans 2,500 to 3,500 distinct CDR3 sequences, roughly a third being singletons. The material sequenced was blood. These TCRs come from a human donor with a solid tumor.

This chain joins TRBV5-1 and TRBJ2-1; 9 bases agree with TRBD2. The germline V gene encodes CDR1 SGHRS and CDR2 YFSETQ. This CDR3 has 15 residues. V lost 4 bases, J lost 12 bases, and 14 bases stayed unmatched. Here the CDR3 DNA reads TGCGCCAGCAGCCAAGGTTCAGGGCGGGGGGGCTGGCAGTTCTTC. Translated, it gives CASSQGSGRGGWQFF.

This clonotype appeared a few times. The CDR3 region is CASSILGLDQPQHF. The CDR3 DNA reads as TGTGCCAGTAGTATACTGGGGCTGGACCAGCCCCAGCATTTT. The chain combines TRBV19 with TRBJ1-5; D is possibly TRBD1 (5 bases). Trimming removed 2 bases at V and 7 bases at J, with 12 bases between. Germline loops: CDR1 LNHDA, CDR2 SQIVND (reference sequence). This CDR3 has 14 residues.

By proportion, this clonotype is medium-sized. The CDR3 loop reads CAWSVLTGEKLFF. The CDR3 nucleotides read TGTGCCTGGAGTGTACTAACAGGGGAAAAACTGTTTTTT. The chain couples TRBV30 to TRBJ1-4; D perhaps matches TRBD1 (6 bases). CDR3 length: 13 residues. CDR1 and CDR2 from the germline V gene are GTSNPN and SVGIG (reference sequence). V was shortened by 0 bases and J by 8 bases, with 10 bases between the two germline ends.

This chain links TRBV5-1 with TRBJ2-4, with TRBD1 identical over 8 bases. The germline gives CDR1 SGHRS, CDR2 YFSETQ. Trimming removed 4 bases from V and 2 bases from J; junction bases left unmatched: 8. The CDR3 extends over 16 amino acids. CDR3 in amino acids: CASSRRQGQTKNIQYF. The CDR3, as DNA: TGCGCCAGCAGCCGGAGACAGGGGCAAACCAAAAACATTCAGTACTTC.

This clonotype came up a few times. This sequence joins TRBV5-5 and TRBJ1-2; the D gene is possibly TRBD1 (5 bases). Trimming stripped 4 bases from V and 5 bases from J, with 15 bases between. The germline CDR1 and CDR2 sequences are SGHKS and YYEKEE (reference sequence). CDR3 length equals 14 residues. CDR3 amino acids: CASSPDVGGYGYTF. The CDR3 DNA is TGTGCCAGCAGCCCTGACGTGGGGGGATATGGCTACACCTTC.

The chain links TRBV18 to TRBJ1-5; TRBD1 agrees at 7 bases. The CDR3 spans 15 residues. Germline V gene data show CDR1 as KGHSH and CDR2 as LQKENI. Trimming removed 2 bases from V and 7 bases from J; junction bases left unmatched: 8. The CDR3 nucleotides are TGTGCCAGCTCACCAGCGACAGGGTCAGGGCAGCCCCAGCATTTT. Amino acids: CASSPATGSGQPQHF.

This clonotype was seen a handful of times. DNA of the CDR3: TGTGCCAGTAGTGTCTCAGGCAGTCTGAACACTGAAGCTTTCTTT. It is translated as CASSVSGSLNTEAFF. The V and J genes are TRBV19 and TRBJ1-1, with D unclear. CDR1 LNHDA and CDR2 SQIVND come from the germline V gene (reference sequence). This CDR3 has 15 amino acids. V was pared by 5 bases and J by 0 bases, with 13 bases between.

The chain combines TRBV11-2 with TRBJ2-6; TRBD2 might be the D (6 bases). The CDR3 has 17 amino acids. Germline V CDR1 and CDR2: SGHAT, FQNNGV. The V and J ends lost 5 bases and 0 bases respectively, with 14 bases between them. In DNA form, the CDR3 reads TGTGCCAGCAGCGTCGGGACTCAGAGCTCTGGGGCCAACGTCCTGACTTTC. Protein: CASSVGTQSSGANVLTF.

The chain combines TRBV27 with TRBJ2-3, with a weak D call TRBD2 (5 bases). This CDR3 is 16 amino acids long. The ends were cut back, 3 bases at V and 2 bases at J, with 15 bases in the middle. Germline lookup yields CDR1 MNHEY and CDR2 SMNVEV (reference sequence). The CDR3: CASSFSGGSLTDTQYF. Written as DNA, the CDR3 is TGTGCCAGCAGTTTTTCCGGCGGGTCTCTCACAGATACGCAGTATTTT.

The chain has TRBV13 and TRBJ1-6, with 7 positions matching TRBD1. The V and J ends lost 0 bases and 9 bases, in that order; junction bases with no gene match: 8. Germline V CDR1 and CDR2: PRHDT, FYEKMQ (reference sequence). The CDR3 has 16 amino acids. The CDR3 coding sequence is TGTGCCAGCAGCTTAGGGACAGGGTCGGGCTCTTCACCCCTCCACTTT. It yields the protein CASSLGTGSGSSPLHF.

This rearrangement joins TRBV5-6 to TRBJ1-2, with a possible D match to TRBD1 (5 bases). Germline CDR1 reads SGHDT; CDR2 reads YYEEEE. The CDR3 runs to 15 residues. V was clipped by 4 bases and J by 3 bases, with 16 bases between them. CDR3 coding DNA: TGTGCCAGCAGCCAAGATTTCGGGGGACACTATGGCTACACCTTC. It codes for CASSQDFGGHYGYTF.

This chain uses TRBV15 with TRBJ1-4; 11 nucleotides match TRBD1. The V segment lost 3 bases and the J segment 7 bases; nucleotides outside the gene matches: 7. CDR1 and CDR2 (germline): LNHNV, YYDKDF (reference sequence). CDR3 length: 16 amino acids. CDR3 region: CATSSPDRGRSEKLFF. CDR3 nucleotides: TGTGCCACCAGCAGCCCGGACAGGGGGCGGTCTGAAAAACTGTTTTTT.

The chain links TRBV20-1 to TRBJ1-4; TRBD1 might be the D (6 bases). This CDR3 has 15 amino acids. V was pared by 0 bases and J by 5 bases, with 13 bases between. From germline, CDR1 is DFQATT and CDR2 SNEGSKA (reference sequence). DNA of the CDR3: TGCAGTGCTAGAGATATGGGGGGGCGGAATGAAAAACTGTTTTTT. Its protein product is CSARDMGGRNEKLFF.

In its sample, this clonotype is medium-sized (0.01 to 0.1%). The chain uses TRBV27 and TRBJ2-1; D perhaps matches TRBD2 (5 bases). CDR3 length: 14 amino acids. Deletions cut 7 bases from V and 4 bases from J, with 14 bases between. Germline CDR1 is MNHEY and CDR2 is SMNVEV (reference sequence). DNA for the CDR3: TGTGCCAGCACTACACTTCGGGAATACAATGAGCAGTTCTTC. It yields the protein CASTTLREYNEQFF.

About this clonotype: This may be a read error: a much more frequent sequence differs by one nucleotide. V and J are TRBV12-3 or TRBV12-4 and TRBJ2-4; D is perhaps TRBD2 (6 bases). The CDR3 contains 14 residues. The CDR3 sequence is CGSTRGLGKNIQYF. CDR3 coding DNA: TGTGGCAGCACCCGGGGACTGGGCAAAAACATTCAGTACTTC.

There are a few counts of this clonotype. The J gene is TRBJ1-3, the V gene TRBV30; 7 nucleotides line up with TRBD1. The germline CDR1 and CDR2 sequences are GTSNPN and SVGIG (reference sequence). The CDR3 sequence is 15 residues long. V trimming: 4 bases; J trimming: 0 bases; junction bases outside the gene matches: 6. CDR3 DNA: TGTGCCTGGACCCGGGACAGCTTCTCTGGAAACACCATATATTTT. This gives the protein CAWTRDSFSGNTIYF.

The rearrangement links TRBV6-4 to TRBJ1-3, with no clear D. The germline V gene encodes CDR1 MRHNA and CDR2 SNTAGT. There are 15 residues in the CDR3. V gave up 5 bases and J gave up 0 bases, with 11 bases separating them. CDR3 coding DNA: TGTGCCAGCAGTACCGGGAGAAACTCTGGAAACACCATATATTTT. Translated, it gives CASSTGRNSGNTIYF.

This chain joins TRBV5-6 and TRBJ1-2; maybe TRBD1 (5 bases). Germline-derived CDR1 and CDR2 are SGHDT and YYEEEE. CDR3 length: 15 amino acids. Trimming pared 2 bases from V and 0 bases from J, leaving 11 bases between. CDR3 protein: CASSFDSPANYGYTF. DNA of the CDR3: TGTGCCAGCAGCTTCGACAGCCCGGCTAACTATGGCTACACCTTC.

In its sample, this clonotype ranks as medium-sized. The chain links TRBV11-1 to TRBJ2-1; D possibly matches TRBD1 or TRBD2 (5 bases each). The CDR3 is made up of 12 amino acids. Germline loops: CDR1 SGHAT, CDR2 FQDESV (reference sequence). V was shortened by 9 bases and J by 6 bases, with 12 bases between the two germline ends. CDR3: CASRGDGNEQFF. DNA for the CDR3: TGTGCCAGTAGAGGGGACGGCAATGAGCAGTTCTTC.

This rearrangement joins TRBV11-3 to TRBJ2-3; D might be TRBD1 (5 bases). Germline V gene sequence: CDR1 SGHNT, CDR2 YENEEA. The CDR3 is 15 amino acids. Trimming shortened V by 1 base and J by 4 bases, and 12 bases separated the two germline ends. This CDR3 reads CASSLGGRGADTQYF. The CDR3 nucleotides are TGTGCCAGCAGCTTAGGAGGTAGGGGTGCAGATACGCAGTATTTT.

V is TRBV6-5 and J is TRBJ1-2; 7 bases map to TRBD1. V lost 5 bases to trimming and J lost 3 bases; unmatched junction nucleotides: 0. CDR3 length: 12 amino acids. The V gene's germline CDR1 is MNHEY and CDR2 SVGAGI. In DNA, the CDR3 is TGTGCCAGCAGTACAGGGGACTATGGCTACACCTTC. As protein: CASSTGDYGYTF.

Remarks on this clonotype: The conserved closing phenylalanine or tryptophan is absent in this CDR3, likely reflecting a read error. No DNA is shown, since the ends of the CDR3 on it are uncertain; the CDR3 is the one TCRdb lists. The rearrangement links TRBV19 to TRBJ2-6; the D segment call TRBD1 is taken from the table without a DNA check. CDR1 LNHDA and CDR2 SQIVND come from the germline V gene (reference sequence). The CDR3 length is 9 residues, termini included. CDR3 sequence: CASNRGVTS.

This rearrangement joins TRBV20-1 to TRBJ2-1, with D tentatively TRBD1 or TRBD2 (6 bases each). V was trimmed by 5 bases and J by 7 bases, leaving 12 bases between them. The V gene's germline CDR1 is DFQATT and CDR2 SNEGSKA (reference sequence). The CDR3 is 12 amino acids. CDR3: CSAEGGQNEQFF. The CDR3, as DNA: TGCAGTGCTGAAGGGGGGCAGAATGAGCAGTTCTTC.

In its sample, this clonotype is medium-sized. The chain couples TRBV27 to TRBJ1-1; D remains ambiguous. The CDR3 runs to 14 residues. Germline CDR1 is MNHEY and CDR2 is SMNVEV (reference sequence). The germline V and J ends were trimmed by 1 base and 1 base, with 7 bases remaining between them. CDR3 in amino acids: CASSLYAANTEAFF. In DNA form, the CDR3 reads TGTGCCAGCAGTTTATACGCGGCGAACACTGAAGCTTTCTTT.

This clonotype showed up just a few times. The J gene is TRBJ2-1, the V gene TRBV19; TRBD1 or TRBD2 may be the D gene (6 bases each). This CDR3 comprises 15 residues. Trimming cost V 1 base and J 4 bases, with 11 bases left between them. CDR1 is LNHDA and CDR2 is SQIVND in the germline V gene (reference sequence). The CDR3, as DNA: TGTGCCAGTAGTATAGGAGGGGGGCAATACAATGAGCAGTTCTTC. This translates into CASSIGGGQYNEQFF.

The V call is TRBV6-5, the J call TRBJ2-7; either TRBD1 or TRBD2 may fit D (5 bases each). Germline V gene sequence: CDR1 MNHEY, CDR2 SVGAGI. This CDR3 contains 15 residues. The germline V and J ends were trimmed by 0 bases and 7 bases, with 16 bases remaining between them. This CDR3 is CASSYSGDLPGEQYF. CDR3 sequence (DNA): TGTGCCAGCAGTTACTCTGGGGACCTCCCCGGGGAGCAGTACTTC.

This clonotype showed up just a few times. The V gene is TRBV12-3 or TRBV12-4, the J gene TRBJ2-7, with 9 nucleotides matching TRBD1. The CDR3 consists of 14 residues. V gave up 8 bases and J gave up 3 bases; unmatched junction bases: 8. The CDR3 nucleotides are TGTGCCAGCGGATCCCGGGACAGGGTCTACGAGCAGTACTTC. It yields the protein CASGSRDRVYEQYF.

The J gene is TRBJ2-5, the V gene TRBV6-6; 8 positions agree with TRBD2. The germline V gene encodes CDR1 MNHNY and CDR2 SVGAGI (reference sequence). V was clipped by 0 bases and J by 4 bases; unmatched bases: 13. This CDR3 is built from 18 residues. The CDR3 here is CASSYSGIRAGAGETQYF. DNA for the CDR3: TGTGCCAGCAGTTACTCAGGGATAAGAGCGGGGGCGGGAGAGACCCAGTACTTC.

The chain employs TRBV28 and TRBJ2-7, with TRBD2 matching 11 bases. Germline loops: CDR1 MDHEN, CDR2 SYDVKM. V shed 6 bases, J shed 9 bases, and the junction held 4 bases outside the gene matches. This CDR3 comprises 12 residues. The CDR3 region has the DNA TGTGCCAGCAGCCGACTAGCGGGGCGGCAGTACGTC. Its translation is CASSRLAGRQYV.